The 13 T cell receptor beta chains below were found in one sample sequenced in a study of blood T cells in healthy people across ages. Using a J-beta primer mix together with a sample-barcoded 5' primer, a second PCR was run for roughly 6 to 11 cycles. Using its own MiXCR run on the 5' RACE reads, TCRdb lists one record per CDR3 protein. This table holds 1.5 million to 2 million distinct CDR3 sequences, about 39% found once. Source material: blood. The receptors derive from a human donor in good health.

This clonotype was seen ten or more times. The chain carries TRBV6-6 and TRBJ2-7; no firm D call. V was cut by 6 bases and J by 3 bases, with 12 bases left in between. Germline lookup yields CDR1 MNHNY and CDR2 SVGAGI (reference sequence). The length of the CDR3 is 13 residues. The CDR3 loop reads CASSLSINYEQYF. The CDR3 DNA is TGTGCCAGCAGCCTTTCCATAAACTACGAGCAGTACTTC.

The genes are TRBV28 and TRBJ2-1; 7 bases align to TRBD2. The CDR3 spans 14 residues. After removal of 7 bases from V and 7 bases from J, the junction contained 10 bases not matched to a gene. Per the germline V gene, CDR1 is MDHEN and CDR2 is SYDVKM. CDR3 residues: CASMWGRASNEQFF. The CDR3 coding sequence is TGTGCCAGCATGTGGGGGAGGGCCTCAAATGAGCAGTTCTTC. Variable domain in full (rest from reference TRBV28 and TRBJ2-1): DVKVTQSSRYLVKRTGEKVFLECVQDMDHENMFWYRQDPGLGLRLIYFSYDVKMKEKGDIPEGYSVSREKKERFSLILESASTNQTSMYLCASMWGRASNEQFFGPGTRLTVL.

V gene TRBV12-3 or TRBV12-4 combines with J gene TRBJ1-1, with D possibly matching TRBD1 (5 bases). The CDR3 is 13 amino acids. The germline V and J ends were trimmed by 3 bases and 7 bases, with 12 bases remaining between them. The CDR3 DNA follows: TGTGCCAGCAGTTTCGGGGGTTTGGGTGAAGCTTTCTTT. It is translated as CASSFGGLGEAFF.

CDR3 nucleotides: TGTGCCAGCAGCCAAGAACTGGAAGAGACCCAGTACTTC. Residues: CASSQELEETQYF. The chain combines TRBV3-1 with TRBJ2-5; no reliable D call. The CDR3 has 13 amino acids. In germline, CDR1 is LGHDT, CDR2 YNNKEL (reference sequence). With 0 bases removed from V and 3 bases from J, the gap between germline ends came to 5 bases.

This clonotype was counted only a few times. The gene calls are TRBV12-3 or TRBV12-4 and TRBJ2-7, with 7 bases matching TRBD2. The CDR3 has 13 amino acids. Losses at the gene ends were 5 bases for V and 2 bases for J; bases not matched to a gene: 3. The DNA for the CDR3 is TGTGCCAGCAGTAGGGACTATCCCTACGAGCAGTACTTC. Translated, it gives CASSRDYPYEQYF.

The chain's CDR3 is CASSATSGYYEQYF. The CDR3 DNA reads as TGTGCCAGCAGTGCTACTAGCGGATACTACGAGCAGTACTTC. V gene TRBV6-5 combines with J gene TRBJ2-7, with 8 positions matching TRBD2. The germline gives CDR1 MNHEY, CDR2 SVGAGI. The CDR3 runs to 14 residues. V dropped 5 bases and J dropped 3; count of bases not matched to a gene: 6.

V usage is TRBV12-3 or TRBV12-4 and J usage is TRBJ2-7, with a weak D call TRBD1 (6 bases). The closer fit of TRBJ2-5 to the DNA end suggests the J call may be wrong. CDR3 size: 12 residues. CDR3 region: CASTGGTETQYF. The DNA of the CDR3 is TGTGCCAGCACTGGGGGCACGGAGACCCAGTACTTC.

A few counts support this clonotype. J is TRBJ1-2 and V is TRBV7-2, with 9 bases that match TRBD1. CDR3 length equals 16 residues. Germline CDR1 and CDR2: SGHTA and FQGNSA. V shed 1 base and J 2 bases; nucleotides not matched to a gene: 5. The CDR3 protein is CASSLVWDRDNYGYTF. CDR3 sequence (DNA): TGTGCCAGCAGCTTAGTTTGGGACAGGGACAACTATGGCTACACCTTC.

This clonotype showed up just a few times. The chain couples TRBV7-3 to TRBJ2-1, with 15 bases that match TRBD2. The germline V gene encodes CDR1 SGHTA and CDR2 FQGTGA. V gave up 4 bases and J gave up 13 bases; unmatched junction bases: 5. The CDR3 sequence is 14 residues long. DNA of the CDR3: TGTGCCAGCAGCTCGGGACTAGCGGGGGGACCACAGTTCTTC. It encodes CASSSGLAGGPQFF.

Worth noting for this clonotype: Relative to the germline gene, one junction end is altered; a read error may explain this. This chain links TRBV7-3 with TRBJ2-7, with D possibly TRBD1 on 5 matching bases. The CDR3 consists of 16 residues. Germline V CDR1 and CDR2: SGHTA, FQGTGA. The CDR3 sequence: CASSLTGRASSYKQYF. CDR3 coding DNA: TGTGCCAGCAGCTTAACGGGCAGGGCAAGCTCCTACAAGCAGTACTTC.

This clonotype turned up a few times. J is TRBJ1-1 and V is TRBV20-1, with D possibly TRBD1 on 5 matching bases. This CDR3 is 12 amino acids long. CDR1 and CDR2 (germline): DFQATT, SNEGSKA (reference sequence). Trimming shortened V by 4 bases and J by 8 bases, and 14 bases separated the two germline ends. The CDR3 region has the DNA TGCAGTGCTAACCAACGGGACTCCGAAGCTTTCTTT. Its translation is CSANQRDSEAFF.

This clonotype appeared a few times. The chain combines TRBV10-3 with TRBJ1-1, with 7 bases that match TRBD1. The CDR3 sequence is 13 residues long. The J segment lost 4 bases and the V segment lost 10 bases, leaving 9 bases of the junction unmatched. Germline V gives CDR1 ENHRY, CDR2 SYGVKD. The CDR3 protein is CATRQGGATEAFF. The CDR3 DNA follows: TGTGCCACCCGGCAGGGGGGTGCCACTGAAGCTTTCTTT.

This clonotype came up a few times. The V gene is TRBV21-1, the J gene TRBJ1-2; the D call of TRBD1 is as the table states it, not checked on the DNA. TRBV21-1 is a recognized pseudogene. The CDR3 loop spans 17 amino acids. The CDR3 loop is CASSKFTGGRLLRGYTF. In DNA, the CDR3 is TGTGCCAGCAGCAAATTCACAGGCGGCAGGCTTTTACGAGGCTACACCTTC.